This is a list of T cell receptor beta chains from one sample in a study of T-cell reconstitution after alpha-beta-depleted transplantation in children. TCRdb recomputed calls from the PCR reads with MiXCR, one row per CDR3 protein. The repertoire includes 550,000 to 600,000 distinct CDR3 sequences, about 21% of them detected once, and roughly 13% sits in the top ten. Material: PBMCs, mostly from graft donor cells, obtained 360 days after TCRalphabeta/CD19-depleted stem cell transplant. The receptors originated from a boy under two years old who had a stem cell transplant for acute myeloid leukemia, so the T cells may come from the graft donor. The CDR3 runs from the conserved cysteine through the conserved F or W. The D gene is left open where the match is weak. Clone size appears in some rows only: once, few, many, or a class for an expanded clone.

size,V,D,J,CDR3,DNA
few,TRBV7-2,NA,TRBJ2-1,CASSFSLGEQFF,TGTGCCAGCAGCTTCTCTCTAGGTGAGCAGTTCTTC
NA,TRBV2,NA,TRBJ2-5,CATSDSGETQYF,TGTGCCACCAGTGACTCCGGAGAGACCCAGTACTTC
NA,TRBV12-3/TRBV12-4,TRBD1,TRBJ1-2,CASSHIDREYGYTF,TGTGCCAGCAGCCACATTGACAGGGAATATGGCTACACCTTC
few,TRBV5-1,NA,TRBJ2-1,CASSLGTIANNEQFF,TGCGCCAGCAGCTTGGGGACTATCGCGAACAATGAGCAGTTCTTC
NA,TRBV4-2,NA,TRBJ2-2,CASSQRVGQGGPNTGELFF,TGTGCCAGCAGTCAGAGGGTTGGGCAGGGGGGCCCTAACACCGGGGAGCTGTTTTTT
many,TRBV11-1,TRBD1,TRBJ2-2,CASSPRQGAYEDTGELFF,TGTGCCAGCAGCCCGCGACAGGGGGCTTATGAGGACACCGGGGAGCTGTTTTTT
many,TRBV27,NA,TRBJ1-6,CASSLGVRNNSPLHF,TGTGCCAGCAGCCTGGGGGTACGTAACAATTCACCCCTCCACTTT
NA,TRBV23-1,NA,TRBJ1-2,CASSQSREDGYTF,TGCGCCAGCAGTCAATCCCGGGAGGATGGCTACACCTTC
few,TRBV2,NA,TRBJ1-1,CASGGGRLNTEAFF,TGTGCCAGCGGCGGGGGACGACTGAACACTGAAGCTTTCTTT
few,TRBV4-3,TRBD1,TRBJ1-1,CASAQGPDTEAFF,TGCGCCAGTGCACAGGGGCCCGACACTGAAGCTTTCTTT
NA,TRBV10-3,NA,TRBJ2-2,CASLGGPDTGELFF,TGTGCCAGCCTGGGGGGGCCGGACACCGGGGAGCTGTTTTTT
once,TRBV27,TRBD1,TRBJ2-7,CASSTTGTGFHEQYF,TGTGCCAGCAGTACTACCGGGACAGGGTTCCACGAGCAGTACTTC
NA,TRBV7-9,NA,TRBJ2-3,CASSLVASWDTQYF,TGTGCCAGCAGCTTAGTGGCTAGCTGGGATACGCAGTATTTT
NA,TRBV10-1,NA,TRBJ1-1,CASSEAGSSEAFF,TGCGCCAGCAGTGAGGCAGGGAGCTCTGAAGCTTTCTTT
many,TRBV25-1,NA,TRBJ2-4,CASSLSDTTNIQYF,TGTGCCAGCAGCCTTTCGGACACCACCAACATTCAGTACTTC
many,TRBV10-3,TRBD1,TRBJ2-5,CAIRRDSQETQYF,TGTGCCATTCGCCGGGACAGCCAAGAGACCCAGTACTTC
few,TRBV6-5,TRBD1,TRBJ2-5,CASSSGTGAWGAQETQYF,TGTGCCAGCAGTTCCGGGACAGGGGCATGGGGGGCCCAAGAGACCCAGTACTTC
few,TRBV20-1,TRBD1,TRBJ2-5,CSARSTGAGETQYF,TGCAGTGCTAGGTCCACAGGGGCCGGAGAGACCCAGTACTTC
few,TRBV20-1,NA,TRBJ2-7,CSARDDREGPYEQYF,TGCAGTGCTAGAGATGACAGGGAGGGTCCCTACGAGCAGTACTTC
few,TRBV7-9,TRBD2,TRBJ2-1,CASSTASGGLREQFF,TGTGCCAGCAGCACGGCTAGCGGGGGCCTTAGGGAGCAGTTCTTC
many,TRBV15,TRBD2,TRBJ2-7,CATSTGLAHSYEQYF,TGTGCCACCAGCACCGGACTAGCGCACTCCTACGAGCAGTACTTC
few,TRBV5-5,NA,TRBJ2-1,CASSLLESSYNEQFF,TGTGCCAGCAGCTTGCTTGAGAGCTCCTACAATGAGCAGTTCTTC
many,TRBV20-1,NA,TRBJ1-2,CSARDLDGYTF,TGCAGTGCTAGAGATTTGGATGGCTACACCTTC
NA,TRBV12-3/TRBV12-4,NA,TRBJ1-4,CASSLGKNEKLFF,TGTGCCAGCAGTTTGGGGAAGAATGAAAAACTGTTTTTT
many,TRBV28,NA,TRBJ2-3,CASSFIPGVGGTDTQYF,TGTGCCAGCAGTTTTATCCCCGGGGTGGGTGGCACAGATACGCAGTATTTT
NA,TRBV7-9,TRBD1,TRBJ1-2,CASSLLDRGNYGYTF,TGTGCCAGCAGCCTCCTGGACAGGGGGAACTATGGCTACACCTTC
many,TRBV7-8,TRBD1,TRBJ1-2,CASSLGSGGLDGYTF,TGTGCCAGCAGCTTAGGATCAGGGGGTTTGGACGGCTACACCTTC
NA,TRBV12-3/TRBV12-4,NA,TRBJ2-5,CASSSRAGAWGETQYF,TGTGCCAGCAGTTCCCGGGCGGGGGCCTGGGGGGAGACCCAGTACTTC
NA,TRBV4-3,TRBD1,TRBJ1-2,CASSQAQDRGNYGYTF,TGCGCCAGCAGCCAAGCCCAGGACAGGGGAAACTATGGCTACACCTTC
many,TRBV20-1,TRBD2,TRBJ2-5,CSARPRGGGGYETQYF,TGCAGTGCTAGGCCCCGTGGCGGGGGGGGCTATGAGACCCAGTACTTC
once,TRBV6-1,TRBD2,TRBJ2-1,CASRGTSGGASNEQFF,TGTGCCAGCAGGGGTACTAGCGGGGGGGCGAGTAATGAGCAGTTCTTC
NA,TRBV20-1,NA,TRBJ2-5,CSARLPGGKETQYF,TGCAGTGCTAGACTCCCGGGTGGGAAAGAGACCCAGTACTTC
many,TRBV29-1,TRBD2,TRBJ2-1,CSVDRGGAHEQFF,TGCAGCGTTGATCGGGGAGGGGCGCATGAGCAGTTCTTC
NA,TRBV12-3/TRBV12-4,TRBD1,TRBJ1-3,CASSFSGTGLTNTIYF,TGTGCCAGCAGTTTTTCAGGGACAGGACTTACGAACACCATATATTTT
few,TRBV4-2,TRBD1,TRBJ2-1,CASSQGTGGGNEQFF,TGTGCCAGCAGCCAAGGGACAGGGGGAGGGAATGAGCAGTTCTTC
many,TRBV11-3,NA,TRBJ2-3,CASSLDPPRTSTDTQYF,TGTGCCAGCAGCTTAGATCCTCCAAGGACTAGCACAGATACGCAGTATTTT
NA,TRBV7-6,TRBD1,TRBJ2-3,CASSSRTGYYRTDTQYF,TGTGCCAGCAGCTCACGGACAGGGTATTACCGCACAGATACGCAGTATTTT
NA,TRBV5-1,NA,TRBJ1-5,CASSLWWGQPQHF,TGCGCCAGCAGCTTGTGGTGGGGGCAGCCCCAGCATTTT
NA,TRBV6-5,NA,TRBJ2-3,CASSYGVGATDTQYF,TGTGCCAGCAGTTACGGGGTGGGGGCAACAGATACGCAGTATTTT
NA,TRBV12-3/TRBV12-4,NA,TRBJ2-7,CASTEGYKSYEQYF,TGTGCCAGCACCGAAGGATACAAGTCCTACGAGCAGTACTTC
NA,TRBV6-5,TRBD1,TRBJ2-1,CASSSAYTDRDSYNEQFF,TGTGCCAGCAGTTCGGCCTACACGGACAGGGACTCCTACAATGAGCAGTTCTTC